This T cell receptor (beta chain) was sequenced in a study of CD8+ T cells in alopecia areata. Study outcomes and limitations: Although TCR sharing was seen in mice, sharing across patients was less clear, possibly for HLA-related reasons. Normal-skin resident alphabeta T cells also appear among scalp sample sequences. Alopecia totalis/universalis scalp especially showed more expanded CD8+ clones than normal scalp.

cDNA reverse transcribed from extracted RNA served as the sequencing template. The table came from immunoSEQ multiplex PCR; TCRdb's copy has only in-frame clones and leaves some out. In the table there are around 250,000 clones, roughly 69% of which are singletons. Peripheral blood and lesional scalp punch biopsies were taken from alopecia areata patients. Trimming pared 4 bases from V and 4 bases from J, leaving 15 bases between. The CDR3 contains 15 residues. CDR1 and CDR2 from the germline V gene are SGHNT and YYREEE (reference sequence). To note about this clone: Its antigen is as yet unknown.

The chain employs TRBV5-4 and TRBJ2-1; possibly TRBD1 for D (6 bases). Sequencing used CD4+ T cells sorted from blood, obtained at week 0. The TCR was taken from a human donor with alopecia areata. CDR3 sequence (DNA): TGTGCCAGCAGCCGCGGGCAGGGGTCTTACAATGAGCAGTTCTTC. Its protein product is CASSRGQGSYNEQFF. The entire variable domain, with the rest obtained from reference TRBV5-4 and TRBJ2-1, is as follows: ETGVTQSPTHLIKTRGQQVTLRCSSQSGHNTVSWYQQALGQGPQFIFQYYREEENGRGNFPPRFSGLQFPNYSSELNVNALELDDSALYLCASSRGQGSYNEQFFGPGTRLTVL.